Given below is one T cell receptor beta chain in context. Its specific antigen is unknown. Base qualities are not recorded, but no much larger clone differs from it by a single base. This record belongs to a study of blood T cell repertoires in COVID-19 (dated by TCRdb to about 2020). The study in broad terms: Samples from collaborators originated in the United States, Italy and Spain and spanned both the acute and convalescent phases of COVID-19. The material from the prospective study consisted of cDNA or gDNA derived from T cells, B-cell-depleted T cells, or PBMCs. Subjects who had been exposed to COVID-19, were actively infected with it, or had recovered from it provided the deeply sampled blood TCRbeta repertoires that made up the dataset. A freely available public database, intended as a resource for researchers studying the immune response to SARS-CoV-2, is where the repertoires were released. The samples were drawn from the first 160 participants of the ongoing ImmuneRACE study and from about 1,200 subjects provided by 6 global collaborators. The sample metadata nearly always contained a de-identified subject ID, COVID-19 status, age in years and sex. Where available, HLA class I and class II types were taken from metadata supplied by the sample provider and were not determined by assay-based typing.

Enrolling through a virtual design, the prospective study's participants ranged in age from roughly 18 to 95 years and lived across about two dozen United States geographic areas. Cohort assignment in the prospective study relied on participant-reported clinical history from a screening survey and a study questionnaire. ImmuneRACE Cohort 3 recovered participants were defined by two consecutive negative NP/OP PCR tests, healthcare professional clearance, or symptom resolution. Each participant in the prospective study had whole blood, serum and a nasopharyngeal or oropharyngeal swab collected by mobile phlebotomists. Additional blood draws and questionnaires over an approximately two-month period could optionally be provided by prospective study participants. Blood samples from the prospective study were shipped frozen or at room temperature prior to DNA extraction. Results the study describes overall, beyond this receptor: How much clinical and demographic metadata was included differed by source and by participant, and the metadata was provided uncurated.

The cysteine opens and the phenylalanine closes a CDR3 of 14 amino acids. Only the CDR3 DNA stays, 42 bases, in frame from base 1. V loses 4 bases of germline sequence and J loses 5 bases, and the interval between the two ends is 12 bases. Per the germline V gene (reference sequence), LGHDT is the CDR1 and YNNKEL is the CDR2. The immunoSEQ Assay, a bias-controlled multiplex PCR, was used to amplify TCRbeta CDR3 regions from genomic DNA. As for the authors' bioinformatics: The number of nucleated cells in each sample was estimated by amplification of reference gene primers within the assay. To quantify the absolute abundance of each unique TCRbeta CDR3 rearrangement, sequence reads were collapsed and filtered. For each sample, productive Simpson clonality was calculated as the square root of Simpson's diversity index over productive rearrangements. This is the immuneACCESS table as TCRdb keeps it, with only in-frame sequences that have V and J called. A part of the clones is gone; compared with another copy, unresolved V genes explain less than half, and the rest is unexplained. That table is the source of V, J and clone size, and D and trimming were worked out from the DNA. In all, the sample holds around 200,000 clones, and about 81% of those were seen once. Nearly 9.5% of the sample comes from the top ten.

The receptor chain draws on TRBV3-1 (or the pseudogene TRBV3-2) and TRBJ1-3; the D gene is perhaps TRBD1, from 5 matching bases. The receptor comes from a man aged 35 to 55 who had recovered from COVID-19. Material for sequencing was PBMCs or T cells enriched from blood (not recorded which). The CDR3 has the sequence CASSPREARNTIYF. The sequence in DNA is TGTGCCAGCAGCCCCAGGGAGGCCCGAAACACCATATATTTT.